Below, one TCR beta chain is given with its context. The antigen remains undetermined. This entry is derived from a study of brain T cells in children with intractable seizures. V shed 6 bases and J shed 2 bases, with 6 bases lying between them. CDR3 size: 12 residues. The method was immunoSEQ multiplex PCR; TCRdb's version includes in-frame clones alone and lacks a portion of them. In the table there are 110,000 or so clones, 90% to 95% of which are singletons. Surgery cases with the highest brain T cell transcript signatures were chosen for sequencing. Patients received at least one anti-epileptic drug before surgery. The study, taken as a whole, reports: Absence of clones before surgery may stem from lower sequencing depth. Only CDR3 sequence similarity suggested viral specificity, without known HCMV serostatus.

This TCR derives from a boy younger than two with hemimegalencephaly and intractable seizures. The source was peripheral blood, collected at surgery. The V call is TRBV12-3 or TRBV12-4, the J call TRBJ2-3; D is perhaps TRBD2 (6 bases). The CDR3 loop is CASRGLTDTQYF. The CDR3 nucleotides are TGTGCCAGCAGGGGACTCACAGATACGCAGTATTTT.